A few counts support the clone carrying this TCR beta chain. Its antigen is as yet unknown. Germline CDR1 MNHEY, CDR2 SVGEGT. Trimming cost V 2 bases and J 9 bases; bases outside gene matches: 10. The CDR3 loop spans 16 amino acids. Here immunoSEQ multiplex PCR was the method, and the copy in TCRdb shows in-frame clones only, minus some. The sample carries under 150,000 clones, roughly 90% recorded once. This sample is drawn from a study of T cell responses to AZD1222 COVID-19 vaccine. General observations from the study: White British ancestry dominated among donors, who included more females, and clonal diversity was possibly underestimated. Nearly half of unique spike-specific TCRs reportedly avoided B.1.351 and B.1.1.7 mutated regions. At baseline, seropositivity was found in only 5 to 7 AZD1222 recipients.

The sample here was peripheral blood, taken on day 0 of AZD1222 vaccination. The source of this sequence is an adult in good health. The rearrangement joins TRBV6-2 or TRBV6-3 to TRBJ1-6; 7 nucleotides align to TRBD1. The CDR3 DNA reads as TGTGCCAGCAGTTACCGACCAGGGGGAGGTTCTTCACCCCTCCACTTT. Protein product: CASSYRPGGGSSPLHF.